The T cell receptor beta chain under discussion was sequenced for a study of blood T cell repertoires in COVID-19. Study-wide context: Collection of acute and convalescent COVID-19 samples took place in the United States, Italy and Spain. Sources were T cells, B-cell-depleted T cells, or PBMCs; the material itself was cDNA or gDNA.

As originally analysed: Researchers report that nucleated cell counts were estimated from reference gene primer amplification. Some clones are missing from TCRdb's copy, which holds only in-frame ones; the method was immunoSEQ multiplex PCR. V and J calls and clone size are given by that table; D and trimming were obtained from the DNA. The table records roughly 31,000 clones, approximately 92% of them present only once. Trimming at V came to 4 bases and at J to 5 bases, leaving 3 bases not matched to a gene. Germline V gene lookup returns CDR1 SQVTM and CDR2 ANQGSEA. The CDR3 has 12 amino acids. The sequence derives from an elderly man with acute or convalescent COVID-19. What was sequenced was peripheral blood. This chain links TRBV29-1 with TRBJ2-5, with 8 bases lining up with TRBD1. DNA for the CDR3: TGCAGCGTTGGGGACAGGAGGGAGACCCAGTACTTC. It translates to CSVGDRRETQYF.